This is a list of T cell receptor beta chains from one sample in a study of T cells after yellow fever vaccination. MiXCR, applied by TCRdb to the 5' RACE reads, yields one record per CDR3 protein. The table lists some 260,000 distinct CDR3 sequences, about 5.2% of them singletons. Material: CD4+ T cells sorted from PBMCs, obtained on the day of the yellow fever booster vaccination. Every receptor here comes from a man between 18 and 29 years old who received the YFV17D yellow fever vaccine. CDR3s include the opening cysteine and the closing phenylalanine or tryptophan. The D gene is left open where the match is weak. Size is omitted from some rows. Given values are once, few, many or a class for expanded clones.

>NA|few|13|TRBJ1-3|TRBV9
CASSAYSGNTIYF
TGTGCCAGCTCCGCGTACTCTGGAAACACCATATATTTT
>NA|few|14|TRBJ2-1|TRBV20-1
CSAMGGGAYNEQFF
TGCAGTGCTATGGGCGGGGGCGCCTACAATGAGCAGTTCTTC
>TRBD1|many|14|TRBJ2-7|TRBV4-2
CASSLQGQIYEQYF
TGTGCCAGCAGCCTACAGGGGCAGATTTACGAGCAGTACTTC
>NA|few|14|TRBJ1-1|TRBV4-2
CASSQDKGGTEAFF
TGTGCCAGCAGCCAAGATAAGGGGGGCACTGAAGCTTTCTTT
>TRBD1|NA|16|TRBJ1-5|TRBV6-4
CASSDGRQGACQPQHF
TGTGCCAGCAGTGACGGGAGACAGGGAGCCTGTCAGCCCCAGCATTTT
>NA|many|12|TRBJ1-5|TRBV10-3
CAISVGNQPQHF
TGTGCCATCAGTGTCGGCAATCAGCCCCAGCATTTT
>TRBD1|few|15|TRBJ1-2|TRBV28
CASSQQGAQFYGYTF
TGTGCCAGCAGTCAACAGGGGGCGCAGTTCTATGGCTACACCTTC
>NA|many|13|TRBJ2-3|TRBV7-2
CASSLEPPDTQYF
TGTGCCAGCAGCTTAGAACCCCCCGATACGCAGTATTTT
>TRBD1|few|16|TRBJ1-6|TRBV6-5
CASSYRARGPNSPLHF
TGTGCCAGCAGTTACAGGGCCAGGGGGCCGAATTCACCCCTCCACTTT
>NA|NA|15|TRBJ2-3|TRBV24-1
CATSESGGATDTQYF
TGTGCCACCAGTGAGTCAGGAGGTGCGACAGATACGCAGTATTTT
>TRBD2|NA|16|TRBJ2-5|TRBV2
CASRGLAGGREETQYF
TGTGCCAGCAGGGGACTAGCGGGGGGCCGGGAGGAGACCCAGTACTTC
>NA|few|13|TRBJ1-1|TRBV29-1
CSAAGHQNTEAFF
TGCAGCGCGGCGGGACACCAGAACACTGAAGCTTTCTTT
>NA|NA|13|TRBJ2-5|TRBV30
CAWNPRVEETQYF
TGTGCCTGGAACCCCAGGGTGGAAGAGACCCAGTACTTC
>NA|many|14|TRBJ2-3|TRBV5-6
CASSWSIITDTQYF
TGTGCCAGCAGCTGGAGCATCATCACAGATACGCAGTATTTT
>NA|many|13|TRBJ1-2|TRBV29-1
CSGSWPGDYGYTF
TGCAGCGGATCCTGGCCTGGGGACTATGGCTACACCTTC
>TRBD1|NA|18|TRBJ1-2|TRBV6-2/TRBV6-3
CASTSRDRDARWDYGYTF
TGTGCCAGCACTTCCCGGGACAGGGACGCCCGGTGGGACTATGGCTACACCTTC
>TRBD1|NA|16|TRBJ2-6|TRBV9
CASSLTGAAGANVLTF
TGTGCCAGCAGCCTAACAGGGGCGGCTGGGGCCAACGTCCTGACTTTC
>NA|NA|11|TRBJ2-3|TRBV29-1
CSVVGTDTQYF
TGCAGCGTTGTGGGGACAGATACGCAGTATTTT
>TRBD1|many|15|TRBJ2-7|TRBV7-9
CASSTNRDSLREQYF
TGTGCCAGCAGCACCAACCGGGACAGCCTTCGGGAGCAGTACTTC
>NA|NA|15|TRBJ2-3|TRBV28
CASRISWGRADTQYF
TGTGCCAGCAGAATTAGCTGGGGGCGGGCAGATACGCAGTATTTT
>NA|few|14|TRBJ1-2|TRBV12-3/TRBV12-4
CASGNREANYGYTF
TGTGCCAGCGGTAACAGGGAAGCTAACTATGGCTACACCTTC
>NA|many|13|TRBJ2-5|TRBV18
CASSPKVQETQYF
TGTGCCAGCTCACCGAAGGTCCAAGAGACCCAGTACTTC
>NA|many|13|TRBJ1-1|TRBV29-1
CSGGQTGNTEAFF
TGCAGCGGTGGACAGACAGGGAACACTGAAGCTTTCTTT
>NA|NA|12|TRBJ2-3|TRBV12-3/TRBV12-4
CASRQGRNTQYF
TGTGCCAGCAGACAGGGGAGGAATACGCAGTATTTT
>NA|NA|15|TRBJ1-5|TRBV11-2
CASSLVGGIGQPQHF
TGTGCCAGCAGCTTAGTGGGGGGTATCGGGCAGCCCCAGCATTTT
>TRBD1|few|15|TRBJ1-5|TRBV6-2/TRBV6-3
CASKGPGQGNQPQHF
TGTGCCAGCAAGGGACCGGGACAGGGAAATCAGCCCCAGCATTTT
>TRBD2|NA|16|TRBJ2-2|TRBV20-1
CSAGELAGGPTGELFF
TGCAGTGCTGGAGAACTAGCGGGGGGACCCACCGGGGAGCTGTTTTTT
>NA|few|8|TRBJ1-1|TRBV6-5
CDRFKAFF
TGCGACAGGTTTAAAGCTTTCTTT
>TRBD1|few|15|TRBJ2-7|TRBV5-4
CASSQGTGGPYEQYF
TGTGCCAGCAGCCAAGGGACAGGGGGACCCTACGAGCAGTACTTC
>NA|many|15|TRBJ2-7|TRBV4-1
CASSRETGYSYEQYF
TGCGCCAGCAGCCGAGAGACAGGTTACTCCTACGAGCAGTACTTC
>NA|NA|15|TRBJ2-3|TRBV6-4
CASRAEHMVPDTQYF
TGTGCCAGCAGAGCTGAACATATGGTCCCAGATACGCAGTATTTT
>NA|many|12|TRBJ2-2|TRBV29-1
CSAGWQTGELFF
TGCAGCGCTGGGTGGCAGACCGGGGAGCTGTTTTTT
>NA|few|12|TRBJ1-2|TRBV20-1
CSVLRRRYGYTF
TGCAGTGTCCTACGACGGCGCTATGGCTACACCTTC
>NA|NA|14|TRBJ2-7|TRBV5-1
CASSSQGLGYEQYF
TGCGCCAGCAGCTCCCAGGGTCTAGGCTACGAGCAGTACTTC
>TRBD1|few|16|TRBJ1-1|TRBV7-9
CASSLARGPWNTEAFF
TGTGCCAGCAGCTTAGCCAGGGGGCCTTGGAACACTGAAGCTTTCTTT
>NA|few|13|TRBJ1-1|TRBV18
CASSPEGWGEAFF
TGTGCCAGCTCACCGGAGGGGTGGGGTGAAGCTTTCTTT
>NA|many|13|TRBJ1-1|TRBV5-1
CASSVVGDTEAFF
TGCGCCAGCAGCGTAGTGGGAGACACTGAAGCTTTCTTT
>NA|few|16|TRBJ1-1|TRBV18
CASSLHRDTMNTEAFF
TGTGCCAGCTCACTACACCGGGACACCATGAACACTGAAGCTTTCTTT
>TRBD1|many|17|TRBJ2-6|TRBV7-9
CASSRTGGFSGANVLTF
TGTGCCAGCAGCCGGACAGGGGGCTTCTCTGGGGCCAACGTCCTGACTTTC
>NA|NA|12|TRBJ2-2|TRBV5-1
CASSLDKEGLFF
TGCGCCAGCAGCTTGGACAAGGAAGGGCTGTTTTTT
>NA|many|14|TRBJ2-7|TRBV7-9
CASSLQRQPYEQYF
TGTGCCAGCAGCTTACAGAGACAACCCTACGAGCAGTACTTC
>TRBD2|NA|16|TRBJ2-7|TRBV7-6
CASSLAFSGGPYEQYF
TGTGCCAGCAGCTTAGCGTTCAGCGGGGGGCCGTACGAGCAGTACTTC